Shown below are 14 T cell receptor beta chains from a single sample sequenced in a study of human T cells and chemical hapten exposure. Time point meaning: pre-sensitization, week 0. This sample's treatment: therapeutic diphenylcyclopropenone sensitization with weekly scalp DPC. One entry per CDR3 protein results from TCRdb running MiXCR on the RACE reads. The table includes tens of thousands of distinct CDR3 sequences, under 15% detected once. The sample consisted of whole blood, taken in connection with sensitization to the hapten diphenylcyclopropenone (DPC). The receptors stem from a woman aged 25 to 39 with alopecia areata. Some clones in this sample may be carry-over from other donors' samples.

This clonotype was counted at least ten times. The CDR3 is CASSLSGGPQETQYF. CDR3 nucleotide sequence: TGTGCCAGCAGCTTATCCGGAGGACCCCAAGAGACCCAGTACTTC. The rearrangement joins TRBV7-9 to TRBJ2-5; weak D call: TRBD2 (5 bases). Germline loops: CDR1 SEHNR, CDR2 FQNEAQ (reference sequence). The CDR3 runs 15 residues. The V end lost 2 bases, the J end lost 1 base, and 11 bases lay between the germline ends.

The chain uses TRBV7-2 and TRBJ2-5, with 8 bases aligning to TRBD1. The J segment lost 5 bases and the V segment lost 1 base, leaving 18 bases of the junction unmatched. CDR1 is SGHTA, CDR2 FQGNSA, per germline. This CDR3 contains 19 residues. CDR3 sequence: CASSLEGRGRVSPAETQYF. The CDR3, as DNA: TGTGCCAGCAGCTTAGAGGGCAGGGGGCGCGTAAGTCCAGCGGAGACCCAGTACTTC.

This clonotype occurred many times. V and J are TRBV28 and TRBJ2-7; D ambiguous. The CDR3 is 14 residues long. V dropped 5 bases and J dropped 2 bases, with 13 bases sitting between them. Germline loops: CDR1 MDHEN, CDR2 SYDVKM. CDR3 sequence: CASSPPKVPYEQYF. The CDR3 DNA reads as TGTGCCAGCAGTCCCCCCAAGGTCCCCTACGAGCAGTACTTC.

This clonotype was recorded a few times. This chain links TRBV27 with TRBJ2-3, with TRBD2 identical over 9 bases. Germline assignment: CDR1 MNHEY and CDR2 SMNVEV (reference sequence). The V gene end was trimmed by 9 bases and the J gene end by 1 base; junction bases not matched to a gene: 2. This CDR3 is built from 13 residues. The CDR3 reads CARRTSGTDTQYF. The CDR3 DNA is TGTGCCAGGCGGACTAGCGGCACAGATACGCAGTATTTT.

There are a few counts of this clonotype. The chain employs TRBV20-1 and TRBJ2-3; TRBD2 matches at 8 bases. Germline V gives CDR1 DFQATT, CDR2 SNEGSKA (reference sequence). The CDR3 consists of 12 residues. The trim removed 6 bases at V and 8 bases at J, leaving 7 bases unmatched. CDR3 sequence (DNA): TGCAGTGCCGCGGGGGGCACCGGTACGCAGTATTTT. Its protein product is CSAAGGTGTQYF.

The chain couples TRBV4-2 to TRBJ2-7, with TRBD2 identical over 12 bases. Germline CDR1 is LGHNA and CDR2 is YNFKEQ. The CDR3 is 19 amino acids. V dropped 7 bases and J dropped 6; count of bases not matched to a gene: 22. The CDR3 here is CASTSEGLAGGPYNCEQYF. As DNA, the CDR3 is TGTGCCAGCACCTCCGAAGGGCTAGCGGGAGGGCCTTACAACTGCGAGCAGTACTTC.

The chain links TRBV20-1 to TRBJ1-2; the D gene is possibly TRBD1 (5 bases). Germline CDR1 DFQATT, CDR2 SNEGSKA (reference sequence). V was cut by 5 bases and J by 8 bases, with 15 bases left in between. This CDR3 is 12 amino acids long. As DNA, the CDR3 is TGCAGTGCTTTCGTCTCGGGGCGAGGCTACACCTTC. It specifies CSAFVSGRGYTF.

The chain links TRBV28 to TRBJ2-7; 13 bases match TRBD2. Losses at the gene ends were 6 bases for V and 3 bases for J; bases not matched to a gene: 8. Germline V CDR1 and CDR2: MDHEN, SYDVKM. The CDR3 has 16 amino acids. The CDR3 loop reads CASSSTSGRAFYEQYF. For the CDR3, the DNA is TGTGCCAGCAGCTCTACTAGCGGGAGGGCCTTCTACGAGCAGTACTTC. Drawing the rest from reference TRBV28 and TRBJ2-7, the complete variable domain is DVKVTQSSRYLVKRTGEKVFLECVQDMDHENMFWYRQDPGLGLRLIYFSYDVKMKEKGDIPEGYSVSREKKERFSLILESASTNQTSMYLCASSSTSGRAFYEQYFGPGTRLTVT.

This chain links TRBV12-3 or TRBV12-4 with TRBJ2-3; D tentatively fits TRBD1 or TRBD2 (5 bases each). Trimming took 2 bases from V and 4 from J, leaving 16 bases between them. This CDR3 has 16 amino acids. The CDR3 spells CASSLFVGTSADTQYF. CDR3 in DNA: TGTGCCAGCAGTTTATTCGTCGGGACGAGCGCAGATACGCAGTATTTT.

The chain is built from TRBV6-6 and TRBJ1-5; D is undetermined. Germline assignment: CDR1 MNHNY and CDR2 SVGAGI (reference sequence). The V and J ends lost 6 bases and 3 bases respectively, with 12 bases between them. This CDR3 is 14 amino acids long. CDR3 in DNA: TGTGCCAGCAGGCTTGGACCTTACAATCAGCCCCAGCATTTT. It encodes CASRLGPYNQPQHF.

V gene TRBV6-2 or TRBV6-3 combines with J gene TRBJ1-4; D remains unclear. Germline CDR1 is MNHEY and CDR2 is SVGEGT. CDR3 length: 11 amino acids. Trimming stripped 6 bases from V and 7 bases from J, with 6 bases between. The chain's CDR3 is CASSSAEKLFF. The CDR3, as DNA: TGTGCCAGCAGCTCGGCTGAAAAACTGTTTTTT.

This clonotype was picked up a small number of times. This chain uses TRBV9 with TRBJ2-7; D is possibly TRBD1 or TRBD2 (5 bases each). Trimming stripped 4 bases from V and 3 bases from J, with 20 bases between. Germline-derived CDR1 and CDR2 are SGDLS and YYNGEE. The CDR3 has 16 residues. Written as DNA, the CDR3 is TGTGCCAGCAGCCCTTATACCAACGGGGCTCTCTACGAGCAGTACTTC. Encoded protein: CASSPYTNGALYEQYF.

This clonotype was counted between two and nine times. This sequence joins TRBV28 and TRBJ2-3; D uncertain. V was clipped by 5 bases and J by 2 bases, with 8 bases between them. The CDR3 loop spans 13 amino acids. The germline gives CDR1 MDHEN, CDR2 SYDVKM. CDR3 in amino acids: CASSGFYTDTQYF. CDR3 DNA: TGTGCCAGCAGTGGGTTTTACACAGATACGCAGTATTTT.

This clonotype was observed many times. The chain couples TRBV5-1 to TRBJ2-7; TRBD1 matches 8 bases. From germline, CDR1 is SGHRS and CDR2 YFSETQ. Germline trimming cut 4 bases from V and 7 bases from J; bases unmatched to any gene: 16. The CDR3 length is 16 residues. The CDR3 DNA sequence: TGCGCCAGCAGCCAAACCGGACAGGGAATCTCGGGGGAGCAGTACTTC. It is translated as CASSQTGQGISGEQYF.